Following are 18 T cell receptor beta chains from one sample sequenced in a study of blood T cell repertoires in COVID-19. Clones were read by immunoSEQ multiplex PCR, and TCRdb kept only the in-frame ones, dropping some. The sample lists some 68,000 clones, 75% to 90% seen once, with 7.5% to 9% in the top ten. The specimen sequenced was peripheral blood. The receptors were sampled from a man aged 45-65 years with active COVID-19.

The chain employs TRBV29-1 and TRBJ1-1; 7 bases are a match to TRBD1. The V gene's germline CDR1 is SQVTM and CDR2 ANQGSEA. The V gene end was trimmed by 7 bases and the J gene end by 4 bases; junction bases not matched to a gene: 12. The length of the CDR3 is 14 residues. The CDR3 here is CSAGTRDSGTEAFF. CDR3 DNA: TGCAGCGCCGGAACCCGGGACAGCGGCACTGAAGCTTTCTTT.

J is TRBJ2-1 and V is TRBV19, with 7 bases aligning to TRBD1. The V gene's germline CDR1 is LNHDA and CDR2 SQIVND (reference sequence). CDR3 length: 15 amino acids. Trimming at V came to 6 bases and at J to 5 bases, leaving 10 bases not matched to a gene. CDR3 DNA sequence: TGTGCCAGTAGAAACCGACAGGGTTTGGACAATGAGCAGTTCTTC. Translated: CASRNRQGLDNEQFF.

The chain joins TRBV7-2 to TRBJ1-2; D is possibly TRBD1 (6 bases). CDR1 SGHTA and CDR2 FQGNSA come from the germline V gene. The V end was cut by 1 base, the J end by 4 bases, with 16 bases between. This CDR3 has 16 amino acids. The CDR3 bases are TGTGCCAGCAGCTTAGACGGGGGGGCGCCGGGCTATGGCTACACCTTC. It encodes CASSLDGGAPGYGYTF.

The chain combines TRBV19 with TRBJ1-5, with 7 positions matching TRBD1. Germline V gives CDR1 LNHDA, CDR2 SQIVND (reference sequence). The trim removed 5 bases at V and 6 bases at J, leaving 10 bases unmatched. The CDR3 has 15 residues. In DNA, the CDR3 is TGTGCCAGTAGTCTTCCTCCGGCAGGGGGTCAGCCCCAGCATTTT. This gives the protein CASSLPPAGGQPQHF.

V usage is TRBV6-2 or TRBV6-3 and J usage is TRBJ2-7; D is possibly TRBD1 (6 bases). Trimming took off 4 bases at V and 1 base at J, with 17 bases between the two ends. CDR3 length: 16 amino acids. The germline V gene has CDR1 MNHEY and CDR2 SVGEGT. CDR3 region: CASSFPQQGLSYEQYF. CDR3 bases: TGTGCCAGCAGTTTCCCCCAGCAGGGGCTTTCCTACGAGCAGTACTTC.

V usage is TRBV27 and J usage is TRBJ2-5; D not resolved. The CDR3 has 13 amino acids. CDR1 and CDR2 (germline): MNHEY, SMNVEV (reference sequence). V was shortened by 4 bases and J by 4 bases, with 10 bases between the two germline ends. CDR3 region: CASSYGLLETQYF. For the CDR3, the DNA is TGTGCCAGCAGTTATGGCCTGTTAGAGACCCAGTACTTC.

V gene TRBV6-5 combines with J gene TRBJ2-7; 11 bases fit TRBD1. The CDR3 spans 15 residues. V gave up 6 bases and J gave up 3 bases; unmatched junction bases: 7. CDR1 and CDR2 (germline): MNHEY, SVGAGI. CDR3: CASRQTGTGGYEQYF. CDR3 nucleotide sequence: TGTGCCAGCAGGCAGACCGGGACAGGGGGCTACGAGCAGTACTTC.

The table lists this clone with a count of one. In nucleotides, the CDR3 is TGTGCCAGCTCTGGACAGGGACGGGCCGGGGAGCTGTTTTTT. Protein sequence: CASSGQGRAGELFF. The chain links TRBV18 to TRBJ2-2; 8 nucleotides match TRBD1. Losses at the gene ends were 6 bases for V and 6 bases for J; bases not matched to a gene: 6. Germline V gene sequence: CDR1 KGHSH, CDR2 LQKENI. CDR3 length equals 14 residues.

This chain joins TRBV7-2 and TRBJ1-5, with D unclear. CDR3 length: 12 amino acids. V lost 5 bases, J lost 4 bases, and 6 bases lay in between. Looked up from germline, CDR1 is SGHTA and CDR2 is FQGNSA. The chain's CDR3 is CASSPSNQPQHF. The CDR3 nucleotides read TGTGCCAGCAGCCCCTCTAATCAGCCCCAGCATTTT.

The chain joins TRBV2 to TRBJ2-7; 11 bases agree with TRBD2. This CDR3 comprises 18 residues. Trimming took 1 base from V and 3 from J; bases not matched to a gene: 11. The germline V gene has CDR1 SNHLY and CDR2 FYNNEI. The CDR3, as DNA: TGTGCCAGCAGTGAAGTCCTAGCGGGGGGCCCACTGGACTACGAGCAGTACTTC. Translated, it gives CASSEVLAGGPLDYEQYF.

The chain couples TRBV5-1 to TRBJ1-1; D might be TRBD1 (6 bases). The V end lost 2 bases, the J end lost 8 bases, and 16 bases lay between the germline ends. The CDR3 extends over 14 amino acids. Germline-derived CDR1 and CDR2 are SGHRS and YFSETQ. The DNA for the CDR3 is TGCGCCAGCAGCTTCTTATCAGGGGTCGAGGAAGCTTTCTTT. It is translated as CASSFLSGVEEAFF.

This clone was found a few times. The chain recombines TRBV27 with TRBJ1-6, with unresolved D. With 4 bases removed from V and 3 bases from J, the gap between germline ends came to 16 bases. Germline loops: CDR1 MNHEY, CDR2 SMNVEV (reference sequence). The CDR3 has 17 residues. In DNA form, the CDR3 reads TGTGCCAGCAGTTCCCGTGGAGCTCCCATCTATAATTCACCCCTCCACTTT. It yields the protein CASSSRGAPIYNSPLHF.

The V call is TRBV6-5, the J call TRBJ1-2; TRBD1 is a possible D gene (5 bases). The CDR3 spans 14 residues. CDR1 is MNHEY, CDR2 SVGAGI, per germline. Trimming removed 5 bases at V and 4 bases at J, with 14 bases between. The CDR3 protein is CASSTAGRSYGYTF. CDR3 sequence (DNA): TGTGCCAGCAGTACCGCAGGGAGGAGCTATGGCTACACCTTC.

The chain employs TRBV10-3 and TRBJ2-2; weak D call: TRBD1 (5 bases). CDR3 size: 14 residues. Trimming took off 9 bases at V and 2 bases at J, with 13 bases between the two ends. CDR1 is ENHRY and CDR2 is SYGVKD in the germline V gene. The CDR3 is CAIRDRINTGELFF. DNA of the CDR3: TGTGCCATTAGAGACAGAATCAACACCGGGGAGCTGTTTTTT.

V usage is TRBV9 and J usage is TRBJ2-1; no clear D gene. Germline lookup yields CDR1 SGDLS and CDR2 YYNGEE. Trimming left V 2 bases short and J 3 bases short, with 6 bases between. The CDR3 runs to 13 residues. CDR3 residues: CASSVAGYNEQFF. As DNA, the CDR3 is TGTGCCAGCAGCGTCGCAGGCTACAATGAGCAGTTCTTC.

This clone is categorized as medium-sized. V and J are TRBV2 and TRBJ1-6, with a possible D match to TRBD1 (5 bases). This CDR3 is 14 amino acids long. Deletions cut 3 bases from V and 10 bases from J, with 13 bases between. The V gene's germline CDR1 is SNHLY and CDR2 FYNNEI. The CDR3 protein is CASSESGGNSPLHF. The CDR3 DNA reads TGTGCCAGCAGTGAGTCCGGGGGTAACTCACCCCTCCACTTT. Looking up the rest from reference TRBV2 and TRBJ1-6 gives the full variable domain: EPEVTQTPSHQVTQMGQEVILRCVPISNHLYFYWYRQILGQKVEFLVSFYNNEISEKSEIFDDQFSVERPDGSNFTLKIRSTKLEDSAMYFCASSESGGNSPLHFGNGTRLTVT.

The chain employs TRBV9 and TRBJ2-3; TRBD2 agrees at 10 bases. Germline lookup yields CDR1 SGDLS and CDR2 YYNGEE. The length of the CDR3 is 16 residues. With 7 bases clipped from V and 0 bases from J, the junction kept 8 bases outside the gene matches. Written as DNA, the CDR3 is TGTGCCAGCGGCGAGCGGGGGGGCTCTAGCACAGATACGCAGTATTTT. It yields the protein CASGERGGSSTDTQYF.

The chain uses TRBV14 and TRBJ1-2, with 7 bases identical to TRBD1. The length of the CDR3 is 15 residues. In germline, CDR1 is SGHDN, CDR2 FVKESK. V lost 0 bases to trimming and J lost 4 bases; unmatched junction nucleotides: 5. The chain's CDR3 is CASSQEPGQLYGYTF. Written as DNA, the CDR3 is TGTGCCAGCAGCCAAGAACCGGGACAGCTCTATGGCTACACCTTC.